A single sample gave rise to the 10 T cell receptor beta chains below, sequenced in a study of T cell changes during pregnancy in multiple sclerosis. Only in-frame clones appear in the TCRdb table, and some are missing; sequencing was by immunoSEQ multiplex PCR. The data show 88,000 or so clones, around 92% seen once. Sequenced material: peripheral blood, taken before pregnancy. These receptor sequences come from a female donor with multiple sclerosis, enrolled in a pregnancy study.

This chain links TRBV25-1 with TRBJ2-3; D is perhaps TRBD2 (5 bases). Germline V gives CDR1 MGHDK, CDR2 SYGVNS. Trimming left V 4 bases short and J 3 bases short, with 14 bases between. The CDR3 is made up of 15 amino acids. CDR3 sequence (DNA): TGTGCCAGCAGTGTCCGGTTCCGAGGGACAGATACGCAGTATTTT. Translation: CASSVRFRGTDTQYF. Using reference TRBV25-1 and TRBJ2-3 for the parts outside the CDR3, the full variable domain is EADIYQTPRYLVIGTGKKITLECSQTMGHDKMYWYQQDPGMELHLIHYSYGVNSTEKGDLSSESTVSRIRTEHFPLTLESARPSHTSQYLCASSVRFRGTDTQYFGPGTRLTVL.

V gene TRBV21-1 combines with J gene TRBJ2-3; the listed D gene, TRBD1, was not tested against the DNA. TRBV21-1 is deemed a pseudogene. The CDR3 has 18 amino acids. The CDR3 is CASSKSCRTTLSTDTQYF. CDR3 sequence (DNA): TGTGCCAGCAGCAAAAGTTGTCGGACAACCTTATCCACAGATACGCAGTATTTT.

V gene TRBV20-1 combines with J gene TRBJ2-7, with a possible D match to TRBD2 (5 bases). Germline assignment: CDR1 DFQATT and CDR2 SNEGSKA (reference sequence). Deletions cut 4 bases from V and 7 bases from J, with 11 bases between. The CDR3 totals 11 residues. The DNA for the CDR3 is TGCAGTGCTACCGGGGTGAAAGAGCAGTACTTC. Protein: CSATGVKEQYF.

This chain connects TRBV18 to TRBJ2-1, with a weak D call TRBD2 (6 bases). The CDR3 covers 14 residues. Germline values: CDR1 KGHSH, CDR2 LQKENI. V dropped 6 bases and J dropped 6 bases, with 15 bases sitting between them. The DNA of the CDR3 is TGTGCCAGCTCCGCGGAGGGCCTCGCCAATGAGCAGTTCTTC. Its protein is CASSAEGLANEQFF.

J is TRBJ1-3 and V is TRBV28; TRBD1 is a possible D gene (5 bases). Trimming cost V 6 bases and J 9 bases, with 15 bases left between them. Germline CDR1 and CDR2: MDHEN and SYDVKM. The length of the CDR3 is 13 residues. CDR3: CASRPSTVRTIYF. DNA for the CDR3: TGTGCCAGCAGGCCTTCGACAGTTCGCACCATATATTTT. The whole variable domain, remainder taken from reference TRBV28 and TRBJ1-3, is DVKVTQSSRYLVKRTGEKVFLECVQDMDHENMFWYRQDPGLGLRLIYFSYDVKMKEKGDIPEGYSVSREKKERFSLILESASTNQTSMYLCASRPSTVRTIYFGEGSWLTVV.

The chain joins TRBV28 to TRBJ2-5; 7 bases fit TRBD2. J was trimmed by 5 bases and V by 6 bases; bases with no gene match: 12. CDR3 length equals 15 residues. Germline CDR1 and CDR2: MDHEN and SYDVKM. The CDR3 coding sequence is TGTGCCAGCAGGGGTAAGCGGGATCCTACGGAGACCCAGTACTTC. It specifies CASRGKRDPTETQYF.

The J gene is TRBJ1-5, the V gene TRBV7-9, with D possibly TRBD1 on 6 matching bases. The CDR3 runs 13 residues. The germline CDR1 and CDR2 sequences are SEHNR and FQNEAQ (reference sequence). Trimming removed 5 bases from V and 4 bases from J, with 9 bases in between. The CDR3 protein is CASSRGQNQPQHF. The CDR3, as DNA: TGTGCCAGCAGCCGCGGACAGAATCAGCCCCAGCATTTT.

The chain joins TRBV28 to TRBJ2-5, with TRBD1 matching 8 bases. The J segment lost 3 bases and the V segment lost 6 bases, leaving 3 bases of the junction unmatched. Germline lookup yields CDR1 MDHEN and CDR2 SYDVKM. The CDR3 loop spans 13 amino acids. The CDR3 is CASRDRVEETQYF. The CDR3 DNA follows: TGTGCCAGCAGGGACAGGGTGGAAGAGACCCAGTACTTC.

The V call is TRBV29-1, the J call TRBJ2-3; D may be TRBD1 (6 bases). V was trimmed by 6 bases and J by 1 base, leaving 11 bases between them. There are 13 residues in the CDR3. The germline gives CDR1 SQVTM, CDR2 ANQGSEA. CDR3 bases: TGCAGCGTCCAGGGGATCGGCACAGATACGCAGTATTTT. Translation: CSVQGIGTDTQYF.

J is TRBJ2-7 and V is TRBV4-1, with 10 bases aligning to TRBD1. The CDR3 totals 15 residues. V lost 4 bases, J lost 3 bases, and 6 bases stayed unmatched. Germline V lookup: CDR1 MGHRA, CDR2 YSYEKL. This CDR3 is CASSPRQGADYEQYF. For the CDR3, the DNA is TGCGCCAGCAGCCCTAGACAGGGGGCGGACTACGAGCAGTACTTC.